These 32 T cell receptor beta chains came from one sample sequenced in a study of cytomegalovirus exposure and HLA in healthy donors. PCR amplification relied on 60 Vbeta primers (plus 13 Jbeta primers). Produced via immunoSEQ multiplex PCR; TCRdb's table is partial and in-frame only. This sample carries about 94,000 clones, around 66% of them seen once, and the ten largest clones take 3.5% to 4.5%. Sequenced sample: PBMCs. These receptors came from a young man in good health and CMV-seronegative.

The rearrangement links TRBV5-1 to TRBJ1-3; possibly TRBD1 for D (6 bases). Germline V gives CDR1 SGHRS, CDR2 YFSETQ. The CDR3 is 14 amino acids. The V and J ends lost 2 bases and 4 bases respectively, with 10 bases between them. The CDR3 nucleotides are TGCGCCAGCAGCTTACAGGGAACAGGAAACACCATATATTTT. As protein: CASSLQGTGNTIYF.

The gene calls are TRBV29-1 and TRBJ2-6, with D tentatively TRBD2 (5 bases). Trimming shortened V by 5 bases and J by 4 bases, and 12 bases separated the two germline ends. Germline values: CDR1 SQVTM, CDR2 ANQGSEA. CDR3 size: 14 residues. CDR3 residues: CSVRGLAGANVLTF. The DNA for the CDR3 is TGCAGCGTTCGAGGGCTCGCCGGGGCCAACGTCCTGACTTTC. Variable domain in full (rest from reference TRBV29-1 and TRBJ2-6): SAVISQKPSRDICQRGTSLTIQCQVDSQVTMMFWYRQQPGQSLTLIATANQGSEATYESGFVIDKFPISRPNLTFSTLTVSNMSPEDSSIYLCSVRGLAGANVLTFGAGSRLTVL.

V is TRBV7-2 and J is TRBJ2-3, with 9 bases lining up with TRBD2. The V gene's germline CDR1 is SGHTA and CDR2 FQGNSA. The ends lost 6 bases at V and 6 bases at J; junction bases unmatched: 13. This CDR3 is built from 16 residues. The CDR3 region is CASSRVGGGAGDTQYF. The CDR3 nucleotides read TGTGCCAGCAGTAGAGTGGGCGGGGGGGCCGGGGATACGCAGTATTTT.

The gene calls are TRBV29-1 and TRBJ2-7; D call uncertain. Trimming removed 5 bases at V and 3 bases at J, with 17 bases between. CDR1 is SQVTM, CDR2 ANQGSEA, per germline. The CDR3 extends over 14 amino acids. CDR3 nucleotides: TGCAGCGTTCGAACATTCGAGACGGGCTACGAGCAGTACTTC. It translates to CSVRTFETGYEQYF.

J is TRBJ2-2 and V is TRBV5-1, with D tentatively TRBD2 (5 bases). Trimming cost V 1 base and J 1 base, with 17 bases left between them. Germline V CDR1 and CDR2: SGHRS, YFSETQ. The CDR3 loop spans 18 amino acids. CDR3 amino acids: CASSLSVGRGRNTGELFF. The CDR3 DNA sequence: TGCGCCAGCAGCTTGTCTGTTGGGAGAGGGCGGAACACCGGGGAGCTGTTTTTT.

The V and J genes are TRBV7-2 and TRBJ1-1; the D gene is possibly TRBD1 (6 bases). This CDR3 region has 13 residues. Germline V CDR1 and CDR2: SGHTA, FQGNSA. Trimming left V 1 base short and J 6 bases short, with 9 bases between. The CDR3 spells CASSLGAGAEAFF. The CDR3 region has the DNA TGTGCCAGCAGCTTAGGGGCAGGGGCTGAAGCTTTCTTT.

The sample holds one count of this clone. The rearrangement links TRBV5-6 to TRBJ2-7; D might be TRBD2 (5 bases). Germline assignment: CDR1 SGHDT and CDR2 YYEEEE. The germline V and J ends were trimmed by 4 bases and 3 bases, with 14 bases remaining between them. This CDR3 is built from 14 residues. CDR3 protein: CASSLLTRNYEQYF. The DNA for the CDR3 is TGTGCCAGCAGCCTCCTAACTAGAAACTACGAGCAGTACTTC. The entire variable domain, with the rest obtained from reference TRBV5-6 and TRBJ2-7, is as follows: DAGVTQSPTHLIKTRGQQVTLRCSPKSGHDTVSWYQQALGQGPQFIFQYYEEEERQRGNFPDRFSGHQFPNYSSELNVNALLLGDSALYLCASSLLTRNYEQYFGPGTRLTVT.

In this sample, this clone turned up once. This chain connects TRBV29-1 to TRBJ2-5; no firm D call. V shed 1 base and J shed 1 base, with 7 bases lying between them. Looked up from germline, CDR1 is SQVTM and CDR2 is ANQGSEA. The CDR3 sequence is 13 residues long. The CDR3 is CSVEVVRQETQYF. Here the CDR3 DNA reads TGCAGCGTTGAAGTCGTTCGCCAAGAGACCCAGTACTTC.

The CDR3 here is CASSWDRGEQYF. The CDR3 DNA sequence: TGTGCCAGCAGCTGGGACAGGGGCGAGCAGTACTTC. The rearrangement uses TRBV11-1 and TRBJ2-7; 10 bases align to TRBD1. The CDR3 extends over 12 amino acids. The V segment lost 4 bases and the J segment 6 bases; nucleotides outside the gene matches: 0. CDR1 and CDR2 from the germline V gene are SGHAT and FQDESV (reference sequence).

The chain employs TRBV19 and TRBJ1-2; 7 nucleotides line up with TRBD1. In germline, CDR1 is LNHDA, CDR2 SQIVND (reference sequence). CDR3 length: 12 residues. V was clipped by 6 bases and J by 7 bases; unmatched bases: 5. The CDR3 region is CASRQGGSGYTF. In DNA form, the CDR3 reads TGTGCCAGTAGACAAGGGGGCTCTGGCTACACCTTC.

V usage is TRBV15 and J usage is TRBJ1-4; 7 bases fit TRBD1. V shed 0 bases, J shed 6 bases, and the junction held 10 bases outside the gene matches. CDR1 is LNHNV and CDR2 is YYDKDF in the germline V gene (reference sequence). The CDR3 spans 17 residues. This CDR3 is CATSREERGGTDEKLFF. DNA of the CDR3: TGTGCCACCAGCAGAGAGGAGAGAGGAGGGACAGATGAAAAACTGTTTTTT.

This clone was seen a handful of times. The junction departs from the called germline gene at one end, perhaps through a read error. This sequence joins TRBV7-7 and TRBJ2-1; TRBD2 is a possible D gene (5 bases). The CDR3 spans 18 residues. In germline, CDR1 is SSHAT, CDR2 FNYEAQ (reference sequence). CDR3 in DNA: TGTGCTAGCAGCTTAGAGGCGGGCAGACTCTTGACCTACAATGAGCAGTTCTTC. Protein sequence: CASSLEAGRLLTYNEQFF.

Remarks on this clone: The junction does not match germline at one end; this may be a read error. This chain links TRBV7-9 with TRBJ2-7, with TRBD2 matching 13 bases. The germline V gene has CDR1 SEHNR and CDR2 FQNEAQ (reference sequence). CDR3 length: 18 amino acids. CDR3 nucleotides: TGTTCCAGCAGCTTAGTTGGTGGACTAGCGGGAGCGTCCTACGAGCAGTACTTC. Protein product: CSSSLVGGLAGASYEQYF.

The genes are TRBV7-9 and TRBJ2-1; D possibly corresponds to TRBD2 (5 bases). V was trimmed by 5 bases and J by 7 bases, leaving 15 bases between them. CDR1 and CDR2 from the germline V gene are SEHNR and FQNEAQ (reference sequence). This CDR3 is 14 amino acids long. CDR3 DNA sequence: TGTGCCAGCAGCCCCCGGGGATACGGAAATGAGCAGTTCTTC. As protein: CASSPRGYGNEQFF.

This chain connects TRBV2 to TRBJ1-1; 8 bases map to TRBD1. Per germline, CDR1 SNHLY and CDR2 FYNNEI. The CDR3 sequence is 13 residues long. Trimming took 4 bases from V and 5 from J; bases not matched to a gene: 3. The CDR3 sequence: CASSGTGRTEAFF. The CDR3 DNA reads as TGTGCCAGCAGTGGGACAGGGAGGACTGAAGCTTTCTTT.

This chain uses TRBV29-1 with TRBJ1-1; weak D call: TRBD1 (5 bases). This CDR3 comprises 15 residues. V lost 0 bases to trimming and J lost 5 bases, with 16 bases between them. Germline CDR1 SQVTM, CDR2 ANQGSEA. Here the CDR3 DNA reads TGCAGCGTTGAAGATCTTGGCGGGGGAGGAACTGAAGCTTTCTTT. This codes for CSVEDLGGGGTEAFF.

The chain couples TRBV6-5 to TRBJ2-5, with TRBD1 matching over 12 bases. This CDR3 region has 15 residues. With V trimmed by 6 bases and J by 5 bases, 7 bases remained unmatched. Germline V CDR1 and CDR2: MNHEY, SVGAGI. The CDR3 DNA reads TGTGCCAGCAGAGCCGGGACAGGGGGCGAGGAGACCCAGTACTTC. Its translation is CASRAGTGGEETQYF.

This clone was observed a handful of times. The CDR3 region is CASSVGRDDQPQHF. The CDR3 coding sequence is TGTGCCAGCAGTGTTGGGAGGGACGATCAGCCCCAGCATTTT. The chain recombines TRBV6-5 with TRBJ1-5, with a weak D call TRBD1 (5 bases). V dropped 5 bases and J dropped 5 bases, with 13 bases sitting between them. In germline, CDR1 is MNHEY, CDR2 SVGAGI. The CDR3 totals 14 residues.

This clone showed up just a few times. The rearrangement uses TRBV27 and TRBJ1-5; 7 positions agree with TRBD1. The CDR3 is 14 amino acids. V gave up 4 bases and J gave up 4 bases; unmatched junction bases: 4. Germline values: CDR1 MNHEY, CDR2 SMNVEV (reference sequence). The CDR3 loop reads CASSSGTENQPQHF. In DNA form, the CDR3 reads TGTGCCAGCAGTTCCGGGACAGAGAATCAGCCCCAGCATTTT.

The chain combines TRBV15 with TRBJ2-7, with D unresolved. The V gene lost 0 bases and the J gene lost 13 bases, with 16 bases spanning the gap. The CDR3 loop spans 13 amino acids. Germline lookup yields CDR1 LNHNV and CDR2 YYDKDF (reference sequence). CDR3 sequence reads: CATSRDIFQASYF. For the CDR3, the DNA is TGTGCCACCAGCAGAGATATTTTCCAGGCTTCATACTTC.

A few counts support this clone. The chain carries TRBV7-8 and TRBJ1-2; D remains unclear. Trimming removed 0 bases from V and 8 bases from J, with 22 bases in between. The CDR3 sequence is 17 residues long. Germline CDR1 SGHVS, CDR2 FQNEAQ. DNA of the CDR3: TGTGCCAGCAGCTTAGCGAATTCAGTAGTACAGTCGGGAGGCTACACCTTC. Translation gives CASSLANSVVQSGGYTF.

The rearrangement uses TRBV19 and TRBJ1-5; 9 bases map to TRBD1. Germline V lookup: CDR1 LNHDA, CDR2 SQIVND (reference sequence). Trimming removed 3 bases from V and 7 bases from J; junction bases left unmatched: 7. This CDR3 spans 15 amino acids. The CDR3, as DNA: TGTGCCAGTAGTATTTTTACAGGGGGCGGCCAGCCCCAGCATTTT. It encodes CASSIFTGGGQPQHF.

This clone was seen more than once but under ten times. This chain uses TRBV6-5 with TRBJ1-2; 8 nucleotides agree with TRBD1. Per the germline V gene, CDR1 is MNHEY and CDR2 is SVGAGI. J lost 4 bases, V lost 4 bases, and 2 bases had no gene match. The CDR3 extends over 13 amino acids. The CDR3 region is CASSSGQGYGYTF. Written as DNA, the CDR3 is TGTGCCAGCAGTTCCGGACAGGGCTATGGCTACACCTTC.

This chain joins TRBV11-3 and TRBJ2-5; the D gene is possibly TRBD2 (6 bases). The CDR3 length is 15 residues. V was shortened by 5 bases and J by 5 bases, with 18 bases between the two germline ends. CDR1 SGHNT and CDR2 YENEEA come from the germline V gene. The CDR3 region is CASSIGGLSRETQYF. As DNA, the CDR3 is TGTGCCAGCAGCATCGGCGGACTATCCAGGGAGACCCAGTACTTC.

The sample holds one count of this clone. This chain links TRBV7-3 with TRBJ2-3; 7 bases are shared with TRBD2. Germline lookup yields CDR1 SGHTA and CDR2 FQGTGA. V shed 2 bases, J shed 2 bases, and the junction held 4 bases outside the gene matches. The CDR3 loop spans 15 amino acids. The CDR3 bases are TGTGCCAGCAGCTTAGCTAGCGGATCCACAGATACGCAGTATTTT. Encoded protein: CASSLASGSTDTQYF. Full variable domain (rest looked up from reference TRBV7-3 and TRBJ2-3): GAGVSQTPSNKVTEKGKYVELRCDPISGHTALYWYRQSLGQGPEFLIYFQGTGAADDSGLPNDRFFAVRPEGSVSTLKIQRTERGDSAVYLCASSLASGSTDTQYFGPGTRLTVL.

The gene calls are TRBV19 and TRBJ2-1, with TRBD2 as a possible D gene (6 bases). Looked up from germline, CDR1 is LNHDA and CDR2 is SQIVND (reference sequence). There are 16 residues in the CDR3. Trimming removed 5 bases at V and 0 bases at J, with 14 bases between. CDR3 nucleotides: TGTGCCAGTAGTGCTACTAGCTTAGACTCCTACAATGAGCAGTTCTTC. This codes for CASSATSLDSYNEQFF.

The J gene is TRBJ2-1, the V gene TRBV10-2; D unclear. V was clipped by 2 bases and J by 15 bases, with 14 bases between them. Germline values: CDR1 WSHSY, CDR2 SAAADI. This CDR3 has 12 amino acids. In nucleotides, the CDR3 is TGCGCCAGCAGTGAGCCCCTCCTCCCGGGGTTCTTC. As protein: CASSEPLLPGFF.

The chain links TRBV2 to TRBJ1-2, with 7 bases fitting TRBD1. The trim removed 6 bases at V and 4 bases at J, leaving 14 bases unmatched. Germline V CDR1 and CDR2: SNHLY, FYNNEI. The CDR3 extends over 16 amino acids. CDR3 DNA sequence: TGTGCCAGCAGAAGACAGGGCCAATACATCCTCTATGGCTACACCTTC. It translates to CASRRQGQYILYGYTF. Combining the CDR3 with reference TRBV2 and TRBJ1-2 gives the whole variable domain EPEVTQTPSHQVTQMGQEVILRCVPISNHLYFYWYRQILGQKVEFLVSFYNNEISEKSEIFDDQFSVERPDGSNFTLKIRSTKLEDSAMYFCASRRQGQYILYGYTFGSGTRLTVV.

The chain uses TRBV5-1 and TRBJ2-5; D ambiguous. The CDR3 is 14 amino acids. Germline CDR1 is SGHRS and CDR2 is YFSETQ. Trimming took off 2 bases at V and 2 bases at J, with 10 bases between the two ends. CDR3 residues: CASSLTPRQETQYF. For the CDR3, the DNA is TGCGCCAGCAGCTTAACCCCCAGACAAGAGACCCAGTACTTC.

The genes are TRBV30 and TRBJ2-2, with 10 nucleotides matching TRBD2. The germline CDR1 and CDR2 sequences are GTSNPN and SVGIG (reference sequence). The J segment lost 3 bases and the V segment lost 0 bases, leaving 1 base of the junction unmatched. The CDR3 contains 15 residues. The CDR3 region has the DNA TGTGCCTGGAGTGTTCTAGCGGGAGACACCGGGGAGCTGTTTTTT. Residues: CAWSVLAGDTGELFF.

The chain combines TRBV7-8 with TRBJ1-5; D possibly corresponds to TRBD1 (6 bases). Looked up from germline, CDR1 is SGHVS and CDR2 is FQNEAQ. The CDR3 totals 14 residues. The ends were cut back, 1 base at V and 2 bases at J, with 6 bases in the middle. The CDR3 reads CASSLGQGNQPQHF. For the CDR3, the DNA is TGTGCCAGCAGCTTAGGACAGGGCAATCAGCCCCAGCATTTT.

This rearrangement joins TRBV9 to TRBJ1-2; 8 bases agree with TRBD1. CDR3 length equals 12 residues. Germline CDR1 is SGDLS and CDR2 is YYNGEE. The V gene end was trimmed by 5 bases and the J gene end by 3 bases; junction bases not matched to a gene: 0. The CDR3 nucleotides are TGTGCCAGCAGGGGACAGGACTATGGCTACACCTTC. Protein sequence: CASRGQDYGYTF. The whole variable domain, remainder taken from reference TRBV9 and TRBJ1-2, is DSGVTQTPKHLITATGQRVTLRCSPRSGDLSVYWYQQSLDQGLQFLIQYYNGEERAKGNILERFSAQQFPDLHSELNLSSLELGDSALYFCASRGQDYGYTFGSGTRLTVV.